One sample yielded the 16 T cell receptor beta chains listed below, sequenced in a study of regulatory T cells in long-lasting Graves disease (dated by TCRdb to the early 2020s). TCRdb trimmed public reads at Q25 via fastp, called clones via MiXCR and kept in-frame beta chains. Rows are unified per CDR3 protein, each entry keeping the most common DNA and genes. Recorded for this sample are roughly 660 distinct CDR3 sequences; roughly 90% of them occurred a single time. Roughly 15% of the sample belongs to the ten largest clones. For both TCR sequencing and RNA sequencing, RNA was extracted from PBMCs using TRIzol. The sample consisted of peripheral blood mononuclear cells (PBMCs), taken with antithyroid drug treatment, in newly diagnosed or persistent Graves disease (not recorded which). Every receptor here comes from a woman aged 25 to 45 with Graves disease. Donor details come from another sample of the same person, matched by shared clones.

The chain combines TRBV5-1 with TRBJ1-2; D gene uncertain. The V gene lost 5 bases and the J gene lost 4 bases, with 15 bases spanning the gap. CDR1 and CDR2 (germline): SGHRS, YFSETQ. This CDR3 is 14 amino acids long. This chain's CDR3 is CASSSDGRGYGYTF. DNA for the CDR3: TGCGCCAGCAGTTCGGACGGCCGGGGCTATGGCTACACCTTC.

The chain has TRBV5-1 and TRBJ1-1; tentative D call: TRBD1 (5 bases). The V gene's germline CDR1 is SGHRS and CDR2 YFSETQ. The CDR3 has 15 residues. V lost 2 bases and J lost 4, with 15 bases in between. CDR3 DNA sequence: TGCGCCAGCAGCTTAGATGGGGGTTTTGTCACTGAAGCTTTCTTT. Translated, it gives CASSLDGGFVTEAFF.

The rearrangement uses TRBV3-1 and TRBJ2-5, with TRBD2 matching over 11 bases. This CDR3 has 17 amino acids. After removal of 4 bases from V and 5 bases from J, the junction contained 12 bases not matched to a gene. Per germline, CDR1 LGHDT and CDR2 YNNKEL (reference sequence). CDR3 residues: CASSPHLGTSGVETQYF. Here the CDR3 DNA reads TGTGCCAGCAGCCCCCACCTCGGGACTAGCGGCGTCGAGACCCAGTACTTC.

The chain joins TRBV5-1 to TRBJ2-5; 8 positions agree with TRBD1. Germline CDR1 is SGHRS and CDR2 is YFSETQ. J gave up 3 bases and V 5 bases, and 6 bases lay outside the gene matches. The CDR3 runs 14 residues. The CDR3 is CASSSGQGKETQYF. The CDR3 nucleotides read TGCGCCAGCAGTTCCGGACAGGGCAAAGAGACCCAGTACTTC.

This clonotype was counted once. V gene TRBV29-1 combines with J gene TRBJ1-1; 7 nucleotides align to TRBD1. V shed 0 bases, J shed 5 bases, and the junction held 12 bases outside the gene matches. CDR3 length equals 16 residues. The germline CDR1 and CDR2 sequences are SQVTM and ANQGSEA. The CDR3 loop reads CSVEDRTGSVRTEAFF. The DNA for the CDR3 is TGCAGCGTTGAAGATCGGACAGGATCAGTTCGGACTGAAGCTTTCTTT.

J is TRBJ1-1 and V is TRBV6-5; possible D gene TRBD1, 5 bases. V gave up 2 bases and J gave up 4 bases, with 11 bases separating them. This CDR3 contains 14 residues. Germline V gene data show CDR1 as MNHEY and CDR2 as SVGAGI. This CDR3 is CASSYPGGGTEAFF. The CDR3 bases are TGTGCCAGCAGTTACCCCGGGGGGGGCACTGAAGCTTTCTTT.

For this clonotype: A read error may account for a junction end that differs from germline. This sequence joins TRBV14 and TRBJ2-1, with TRBD2 as a possible D gene (6 bases). Germline values: CDR1 SGHDN, CDR2 FVKESK. This CDR3 region has 13 residues. The CDR3 bases are TGTGCCAGCAGCCAAGATCATCAGCGGGCCATCAACTTC. Its protein product is CASSQDHQRAINF.

This chain uses TRBV11-1 with TRBJ2-7; the D gene could be TRBD1 or TRBD2 (6 bases each). Germline CDR1 is SGHAT and CDR2 is FQDESV (reference sequence). V gave up 3 bases and J gave up 3 bases, with 15 bases separating them. The CDR3 spans 15 residues. This chain's CDR3 is CASSFGQTRDYEQYF. CDR3 DNA sequence: TGTGCCAGCAGCTTCGGACAGACTAGGGACTACGAGCAGTACTTC. Full variable domain (rest looked up from reference TRBV11-1 and TRBJ2-7): EAEVAQSPRYKITEKSQAVAFWCDPISGHATLYWYRQILGQGPELLVQFQDESVVDDSQLPKDRFSAERLKGVDSTLKIQPAELGDSAMYLCASSFGQTRDYEQYFGPGTRLTVT.

The rearrangement joins TRBV9 to TRBJ1-5; 8 bases map to TRBD1. Germline V CDR1 and CDR2: SGDLS, YYNGEE. V lost 0 bases to trimming and J lost 0 bases; unmatched junction nucleotides: 23. The CDR3 spans 23 residues. CDR3 protein: CASSVEVVGQEPQEPYSNQPQHF. CDR3 in DNA: TGTGCCAGCAGCGTAGAGGTGGTGGGACAGGAACCTCAAGAACCTTATAGCAATCAGCCCCAGCATTTT.

The J gene is TRBJ2-3, the V gene TRBV13; D is unclear. The CDR3 runs 15 residues. From germline, CDR1 is PRHDT and CDR2 FYEKMQ (reference sequence). V was cut by 4 bases and J by 1 base, with 12 bases left in between. CDR3 in amino acids: CASSSRTKGTDTQYF. CDR3 coding DNA: TGTGCCAGCAGCTCTAGGACCAAGGGCACAGATACGCAGTATTTT.

This clonotype was detected only a few times. V is TRBV12-3 or TRBV12-4 and J is TRBJ2-1, with a tentative D call TRBD2 (6 bases). Trimming took off 4 bases at V and 12 bases at J, with 10 bases between the two ends. This CDR3 has 11 amino acids. CDR3 nucleotide sequence: TGTGCCAGCAGTTCTTCTAGCGTGCAGTTCTTC. Translation: CASSSSSVQFF.

This chain links TRBV9 with TRBJ1-1; D is uncertain. The germline V and J ends were trimmed by 4 bases and 4 bases, with 11 bases remaining between them. Germline CDR1 SGDLS, CDR2 YYNGEE. There are 13 residues in the CDR3. The CDR3 nucleotides read TGTGCCAGCAGCATTGGAGATATCACTGAAGCTTTCTTT. It specifies CASSIGDITEAFF.

The chain joins TRBV5-1 to TRBJ2-3; 9 nucleotides line up with TRBD1. Trimming removed 4 bases from V and 4 bases from J; junction bases left unmatched: 7. The CDR3 is 15 amino acids. Germline CDR1 and CDR2: SGHRS and YFSETQ. The CDR3 DNA is TGCGCCAGCAGCCCCCGGGACAGGGAAGCAGATACGCAGTATTTT. Its protein is CASSPRDREADTQYF.

This chain links TRBV28 with TRBJ2-7, with a tentative D call TRBD2 (6 bases). The CDR3 loop spans 14 amino acids. The germline V and J ends were trimmed by 8 bases and 9 bases, with 23 bases remaining between them. In germline, CDR1 is MDHEN, CDR2 SYDVKM. CDR3 DNA sequence: TGTGCCAGCCGGTCGCCGGGAGAGAAAACGGTGCAGTACTTC. Translated: CASRSPGEKTVQYF.

This clonotype has only one observation. V usage is TRBV18 and J usage is TRBJ2-7, with TRBD2 identical over 8 bases. The junction had 6 bases not matched to a gene; V was cut back by 5 bases and J by 0 bases. The CDR3 is 15 residues long. Germline values: CDR1 KGHSH, CDR2 LQKENI. CDR3 in DNA: TGTGCCAGCTCAGCCACTAGCGGCGCCTCCTACGAGCAGTACTTC. Translated: CASSATSGASYEQYF.

The chain joins TRBV29-1 to TRBJ1-1; D uncertain. There are 13 residues in the CDR3. V was trimmed by 2 bases and J by 1 base, leaving 8 bases between them. Germline V gene sequence: CDR1 SQVTM, CDR2 ANQGSEA. CDR3 coding DNA: TGCAGCGTTGAACGGGGAACGAACACTGAAGCTTTCTTT. Protein: CSVERGTNTEAFF. Full variable domain (missing parts from reference TRBV29-1 and TRBJ1-1): SAVISQKPSRDICQRGTSLTIQCQVDSQVTMMFWYRQQPGQSLTLIATANQGSEATYESGFVIDKFPISRPNLTFSTLTVSNMSPEDSSIYLCSVERGTNTEAFFGQGTRLTVV.